This T cell receptor beta chain was found in a study of cytomegalovirus exposure and HLA in healthy donors. Study-wide context: In an earlier analysis, 90 million to 130 million unique TCR beta sequences were found from some 180 million T cells. Overall study findings and caveats: Associated with cytomegalovirus, according to the listing, were 164 TCR beta chains.

Primers included in the PCR were 60 Vbeta and 13 Jbeta primers. Measured with immunoSEQ multiplex PCR; TCRdb has only the in-frame clones, and not every one. Here the sample spans around 160,000 clones, roughly 80% being singletons. This CDR3 is built from 14 residues. J lost 5 bases, V lost 3 bases, and 2 bases had no gene match. CDR1 is LNHNV, CDR2 YYDKDF, per germline (reference sequence). This clone was detected only once. Its cognate antigen is unknown. Donors sampled were nominally healthy, though unrecorded immune exposures were likely. The source material was PBMCs. J is TRBJ1-5 and V is TRBV15, with 9 nucleotides matching TRBD1. The receptor comes from a male donor in good health and CMV-seropositive. The CDR3 is CATSRGQGDQPQHF. Written as DNA, the CDR3 is TGTGCCACCAGCAGGGGACAGGGAGATCAGCCCCAGCATTTT.